A selection of T cell receptor beta chains follows, all from one sample in a study of T cells after yellow fever vaccination. TCRdb reprocessed the 5' RACE reads via MiXCR and lists one record per CDR3 protein. The sample records 320,000 or so distinct CDR3 sequences, roughly 8.4% being singletons. Material: PBMCs, obtained more than 35 days after the first yellow fever vaccination. The receptor source for this set is a man between 18 and 35 years old who received the YFV17D yellow fever vaccine. The CDR3 runs from the conserved cysteine through the conserved F or W. The D gene is left open where the match is weak. Size is stated for part of the rows, as once, few or many counts, or as a class when the clone is expanded.

j_call	v_call	clone_size	d_call	cdr3_aa	cdr3_nt
TRBJ2-3	TRBV11-1	many	.	CASSFSSPGLEHTDTQYF	TGTGCCAGCAGCTTCTCGTCGCCGGGACTTGAACACACAGATACGCAGTATTTT
TRBJ1-5	TRBV20-1	few	.	CSASSHGRFDQPQHF	TGCAGTGCTAGTAGCCACGGGCGATTCGATCAGCCCCAGCATTTT
TRBJ1-1	TRBV3-1	few	.	CASTRSGEAFF	TGTGCCAGCACCCGATCCGGCGAAGCTTTCTTT
TRBJ1-1	TRBV7-6	many	.	CASSPGRTGDTEAFF	TGTGCCAGCAGCCCCGGGAGGACTGGGGACACTGAAGCTTTCTTT
TRBJ2-1	TRBV15	few	.	CATSRRGTGYNEQFF	TGTGCCACCAGCAGGCGGGGGACAGGTTACAATGAGCAGTTCTTC
TRBJ1-2	TRBV20-1	.	.	CSARDRLGQRIYTF	TGCAGTGCTAGAGATCGTTTAGGACAGAGGATCTACACCTTC
TRBJ2-7	TRBV15	few	.	CATSGAASYEQYF	TGTGCCACCTCTGGGGCCGCGTCCTACGAGCAGTACTTC
TRBJ2-3	TRBV20-1	few	.	CSARMGTGADTQYF	TGCAGTGCTAGAATGGGTACTGGGGCAGATACGCAGTATTTT
TRBJ2-6	TRBV5-1	.	TRBD2	CASSGGSSGANVLTF	TGCGCCAGCAGCGGCGGGAGCTCTGGGGCCAACGTCCTGACTTTC
TRBJ1-4	TRBV12-3/TRBV12-4	few	.	CASTPTWTNEKLFF	TGTGCCAGCACCCCCACATGGACTAATGAAAAACTGTTTTTT
TRBJ2-4	TRBV5-5	few	.	CASSLVLRLAKNIQYF	TGTGCCAGCAGCTTGGTTCTCCGTCTAGCCAAAAACATTCAGTACTTC
TRBJ1-1	TRBV5-1	.	.	CASSDGQNTEAFF	TGCGCCAGCAGCGATGGACAGAACACTGAAGCTTTCTTT
TRBJ1-4	TRBV6-2/TRBV6-3	.	TRBD1	CASSLPSGGDEKLFF	TGTGCCAGCAGCCTCCCTTCAGGGGGGGATGAAAAACTGTTTTTT
TRBJ1-2	TRBV6-5	.	.	CASSFGGGHYGYTF	TGTGCCAGCAGTTTCGGCGGCGGTCACTATGGCTACACCTTC
TRBJ2-3	TRBV7-3	many	TRBD2	CASSFRLAGDRTDTQYF	TGTGCCAGCAGCTTTAGACTAGCGGGGGACCGCACAGATACGCAGTATTTT
TRBJ1-2	TRBV9	few	.	CASSVVGSANYGYTF	TGTGCCAGCAGCGTAGTCGGATCAGCTAACTATGGCTACACCTTC
TRBJ1-2	TRBV4-1	.	TRBD1	CASSQPGTGKGYTF	TGCGCCAGCAGCCAACCCGGGACAGGGAAGGGCTACACCTTC
TRBJ2-3	TRBV28	few	TRBD1	CASSNQWTGGWDTQYF	TGTGCCAGCAGCAACCAGTGGACAGGGGGCTGGGATACGCAGTATTTT
TRBJ2-5	TRBV21-1	few	.	CASSKERYRAPQETQYF	TGTGCCAGCAGCAAAGAGCGTTACAGGGCCCCCCAAGAGACCCAGTACTTC
TRBJ1-1	TRBV28	many	TRBD1	CASSTQGGSTEAFF	TGTGCCAGCAGCACACAGGGGGGGAGCACTGAAGCTTTCTTT
TRBJ2-7	TRBV6-5	.	.	CASSYDGNEQYF	TGTGCCAGCAGTTACGATGGGAACGAGCAGTACTTC
TRBJ2-7	TRBV7-9	many	.	CASSLLPDSFEQYF	TGTGCCAGCAGCCTACTTCCTGACAGCTTCGAGCAGTACTTC
TRBJ2-2	TRBV29-1	few	TRBD1	CSVVDPGQGAGELFF	TGCAGCGTTGTTGATCCGGGACAGGGGGCAGGGGAGCTGTTTTTT
TRBJ2-2	TRBV4-1	few	TRBD2	CASSQEVWGLGTGELFF	TGCGCCAGCAGCCAAGAAGTTTGGGGACTAGGGACCGGGGAGCTGTTTTTT
TRBJ1-2	TRBV4-1	.	.	CASSHTPAYDYGYTF	TGCGCCAGCAGCCACACACCGGCCTATGACTATGGCTACACCTTC
TRBJ2-6	TRBV12-3/TRBV12-4	.	.	CASSFGSTSGYSGANVLTF	TGTGCCAGCAGTTTTGGCTCGACAAGCGGCTACTCTGGGGCCAACGTCCTGACTTTC
TRBJ1-1	TRBV6-1	.	TRBD1	CASRETGGAITEAFF	TGTGCCAGCAGGGAGACAGGGGGCGCGATCACTGAAGCTTTCTTT
TRBJ1-6	TRBV20-1	few	.	CSANNRLNYNSPLHF	TGCAGTGCCAACAACAGGCTGAACTATAATTCACCCCTCCACTTT
TRBJ2-3	TRBV7-2	many	TRBD2	CASSLLGGGAVDTQYF	TGTGCCAGCAGCTTACTCGGCGGGGGGGCCGTAGATACGCAGTATTTT
TRBJ1-1	TRBV5-4	.	.	CASSLGGTGIWAEAFF	TGTGCCAGCAGCTTGGGGGGTACAGGGATTTGGGCTGAAGCTTTCTTT
TRBJ2-7	TRBV2	.	.	CASSDRPTSYEQYF	TGTGCCAGCAGTGATAGGCCAACCTCCTACGAGCAGTACTTC
TRBJ2-2	TRBV15	.	.	CATSRGFTRNTGELFF	TGTGCCACCAGCAGAGGGTTCACGAGGAACACCGGGGAGCTGTTTTTT
TRBJ2-1	TRBV7-2	few	.	CASSFGQGKQFF	TGTGCCAGCAGCTTCGGGCAGGGTAAGCAGTTCTTC
TRBJ1-1	TRBV27	.	.	CASSPLSGAETEAFF	TGTGCCAGCAGTCCATTGTCGGGGGCGGAGACTGAAGCTTTCTTT
TRBJ1-1	TRBV29-1	few	TRBD1	CSVEDQGAAEAFF	TGCAGCGTTGAAGATCAGGGGGCCGCTGAAGCTTTCTTT
TRBJ2-7	TRBV27	.	.	CASSPRESYEQYF	TGTGCCAGCAGTCCCCGGGAGTCCTACGAGCAGTACTTC
TRBJ1-1	TRBV5-1	few	.	CASSFQGPEAFF	TGCGCCAGCAGCTTCCAGGGGCCTGAAGCTTTCTTT
TRBJ2-1	TRBV4-1	few	TRBD2	CASSQDLSSGYNEQFF	TGCGCCAGCAGCCAAGATCTTTCTAGCGGTTACAATGAGCAGTTCTTC
TRBJ1-5	TRBV28	.	TRBD1	CATLDRGLWQPQHF	TGTGCCACCCTCGACAGGGGGCTTTGGCAGCCCCAGCATTTT
TRBJ1-4	TRBV4-3	few	.	CASSQEDGTNEKLFF	TGCGCCAGCAGCCAAGAGGACGGAACTAATGAAAAACTGTTTTTT
TRBJ1-2	TRBV10-3	few	.	CAIRPGTEDYGYTF	TGTGCCATCAGACCAGGGACGGAAGACTATGGCTACACCTTC
TRBJ2-7	TRBV2	.	.	CASKGRGNVRSYEQYF	TGTGCCAGCAAGGGCAGGGGCAACGTTAGATCCTACGAGCAGTACTTC
TRBJ1-5	TRBV10-1	.	.	CASPGKPRSNQPQHF	TGCGCCAGCCCAGGCAAGCCACGAAGCAATCAGCCCCAGCATTTT
TRBJ2-3	TRBV6-2/TRBV6-3	few	.	CASSPGTGPADTQYF	TGTGCCAGCAGTCCCGGGACCGGGCCCGCAGATACGCAGTATTTT
TRBJ1-3	TRBV29-1	.	.	CSVNVGSGNTIYF	TGCAGCGTCAATGTGGGCTCTGGAAACACCATATATTTT
TRBJ2-6	TRBV20-1	few	TRBD1	CSAQDYMDRGDYSGANVLTF	TGCAGTGCTCAGGACTATATGGACAGGGGGGATTACTCTGGGGCCAACGTCCTGACTTTC
TRBJ1-4	TRBV4-3	many	TRBD1	CASSQGQGDEKLFF	TGCGCCAGCAGCCAGGGACAGGGGGATGAAAAACTGTTTTTT
TRBJ1-5	TRBV7-2	many	.	CASSSRADQPQHF	TGTGCCAGCAGCTCCAGGGCCGATCAGCCCCAGCATTTT
TRBJ1-5	TRBV5-5	few	.	CASSLSRGSNQPQHF	TGTGCCAGCAGCTTGAGTCGGGGGAGCAATCAGCCCCAGCATTTT
TRBJ2-1	TRBV14	.	.	CASSQALLLGQFF	TGTGCCAGCAGCCAAGCACTCCTGTTAGGGCAGTTCTTC
TRBJ2-6	TRBV6-1	few	TRBD2	CASSGLAGGGANVLTF	TGTGCCAGCAGTGGACTAGCGGGGGGTGGGGCCAACGTCCTGACTTTC
TRBJ2-4	TRBV7-9	few	.	CASSPPLRDIQYF	TGTGCCAGCAGCCCCCCCCTCAGGGACATTCAGTACTTC
TRBJ1-1	TRBV28	.	TRBD1	CASTVGGVRLGQGRNTEAFF	TGTGCCAGCACCGTTGGTGGCGTTCGGCTCGGACAGGGGAGGAACACTGAAGCTTTCTTT